The source of this TCR beta chain is a study of T cells after yellow fever vaccination. For the study at large: SMART-Seq v4 Ultra Low Input served to prepare low-cell-number fractions.

TCRdb redid the calling of the 5' RACE reads with MiXCR, one entry per CDR3 protein. The table lists more than 200,000 distinct CDR3 sequences, more than 3.5% of them singletons. Study outcomes and limitations: There was a possibility that FACS-sorted repertoires contained abundant clonotypes contaminating from the bulk population.

This clonotype was counted many times. Its antigen remains unidentified. The V end lost 6 bases, the J end lost 3 bases, and 12 bases lay between the germline ends. The CDR3 is 13 amino acids. Germline CDR1 is LGHDT and CDR2 is YNNKEL (reference sequence). The specimen was PBMCs, collected 15 days after the yellow fever booster vaccination. This chain joins TRBV3-1 and TRBJ2-7; no clear D. The receptor was isolated from a man aged 18 to 35 who received the YFV17D yellow fever vaccine. In DNA, the CDR3 is TGTGCCAGCAGTCGAGACCCGGACTACGAGCAGTACTTC. Amino acids: CASSRDPDYEQYF.